The 14 T cell receptor beta chains below come from one sample, sequenced in a study of OX40 agonist ivuxolimab in advanced cancers. The protocol used for the library was the immunoSEQ multiplex PCR assay. In TCRdb, the immuneACCESS table is reduced to in-frame sequences with V and J assigned. These tables do not hold every clone; where another copy was compared, an unresolved V gene accounts for under half, and the others remain unexplained. Within this sample are roughly 67,000 clones, with around 79% of them counted one time only. Approximately 5.1% of the sample is held by the ten biggest clonotypes. The sample in question was CD4+ or CD8+ T cells sorted from blood, obtained in a trial of the OX40 agonist ivuxolimab. The receptors here all came from an adult with an advanced solid tumor such as melanoma, head and neck, liver or kidney cancer.

The chain uses TRBV7-3 and TRBJ2-3; TRBD2 aligns across 7 bases. Germline lookup yields CDR1 SGHTA and CDR2 FQGTGA. The CDR3 length is 16 residues. Trimming took 5 bases from V and 2 from J; bases not matched to a gene: 10. CDR3 in DNA: TGTGCCAGCAGCCCAATCGGAGGGACTACCACAGATACGCAGTATTTT. Translation: CASSPIGGTTTDTQYF.

This chain connects TRBV4-1 to TRBJ1-1, with 8 bases identical to TRBD1. Trimming took 4 bases from V and 0 from J; bases not matched to a gene: 10. Germline CDR1 is MGHRA and CDR2 is YSYEKL. This CDR3 is 17 amino acids long. CDR3 DNA sequence: TGCGCCAGCAGCCTCGGGACAGGAACCATTATGAACACTGAAGCTTTCTTT. Protein: CASSLGTGTIMNTEAFF.

This clone was seen only once. The same CDR3 also results from other DNA sequences found in this sample. V gene TRBV7-9 combines with J gene TRBJ2-1; D gene ambiguous. Germline V lookup: CDR1 SEHNR, CDR2 FQNEAQ (reference sequence). This CDR3 region has 11 residues. The V gene lost 3 bases and the J gene lost 7 bases, with 4 bases spanning the gap. Here the CDR3 reads CASSLGNEQFF. In nucleotides, the CDR3 is TGTGCCAGCAGCTTGGGTAATGAGCAGTTCTTC.

J is TRBJ2-1 and V is TRBV7-9; maybe TRBD2 (7 bases). Germline V CDR1 and CDR2: SEHNR, FQNEAQ (reference sequence). Trimming cost V 7 bases and J 3 bases, with 13 bases left between them. This CDR3 spans 14 amino acids. The CDR3: CASTHREGYNEQFF. CDR3 coding DNA: TGTGCCAGCACCCACAGGGAGGGCTACAATGAGCAGTTCTTC.

This rearrangement joins TRBV2 to TRBJ2-7; 12 nucleotides match TRBD2. The CDR3 covers 16 residues. V was clipped by 6 bases and J by 3 bases; unmatched bases: 9. Germline V gene lookup returns CDR1 SNHLY and CDR2 FYNNEI. The CDR3 DNA sequence: TGTGCCAGCAGGGACCCCCCTAGCGGGAGGGTCTACGAGCAGTACTTC. It encodes CASRDPPSGRVYEQYF.

The chain uses TRBV11-2 and TRBJ2-7, with a possible D match to TRBD2 (5 bases). Trimming removed 0 bases from V and 7 bases from J, with 10 bases in between. Germline-derived CDR1 and CDR2 are SGHAT and FQNNGV. This CDR3 is built from 13 residues. CDR3 sequence reads: CASSLDTGSEQYF. CDR3 DNA sequence: TGTGCCAGCAGCTTAGATACGGGGTCGGAGCAGTACTTC.

The J gene is TRBJ2-1, the V gene TRBV19, with 8 nucleotides matching TRBD2. The J segment lost 9 bases and the V segment lost 7 bases, leaving 14 bases of the junction unmatched. The CDR3 loop spans 15 amino acids. Germline values: CDR1 LNHDA, CDR2 SQIVND (reference sequence). CDR3 protein: CASTGTSMGLVEQFF. DNA for the CDR3: TGTGCCAGTACGGGGACTAGTATGGGCCTTGTTGAGCAGTTCTTC.

The V gene is TRBV7-2, the J gene TRBJ1-4, with 7 bases fitting TRBD1. Per the germline V gene, CDR1 is SGHTA and CDR2 is FQGNSA. The CDR3 has 14 amino acids. With V trimmed by 5 bases and J by 8 bases, 8 bases remained unmatched. The CDR3 loop reads CASSPQGGREKLFF. CDR3 coding DNA: TGTGCCAGCAGCCCCCAGGGGGGCAGGGAAAAACTGTTTTTT.

The rearrangement joins TRBV5-1 to TRBJ2-1; 7 bases agree with TRBD1. The CDR3 contains 17 residues. CDR1 is SGHRS, CDR2 YFSETQ, per germline. With V trimmed by 2 bases and J by 2 bases, 10 bases remained unmatched. Written as DNA, the CDR3 is TGCGCCAGCAGCTTAATGACAGGGTCCTTTACCTACAATGAGCAGTTCTTC. It translates to CASSLMTGSFTYNEQFF. Complete variable domain (other parts from reference TRBV5-1 and TRBJ2-1): KAGVTQTPRYLIKTRGQQVTLSCSPISGHRSVSWYQQTPGQGLQFLFEYFSETQRNKGNFPGRFSGRQFSNSRSEMNVSTLELGDSALYLCASSLMTGSFTYNEQFFGPGTRLTVL.

The rearrangement joins TRBV7-5 to TRBJ1-6. TRBV7-5 has pseudogene status. The CDR3 length is 13 residues. CDR3 amino acids: CARSLAGGSPLHF. The CDR3 coding sequence is TGTGCCAGAAGCTTAGCCGGGGGCTCACCCCTCCACTTT.

DNA of the CDR3: TGTGCCAGCATGAACCACGCGGGGGTGGGAAACACCATATATTTT. Residues: CASMNHAGVGNTIYF. V is TRBV28 and J is TRBJ1-3, with D maybe TRBD1 (5 bases). The germline V gene has CDR1 MDHEN and CDR2 SYDVKM. V shed 7 bases and J shed 4 bases, with 17 bases lying between them. The CDR3 sequence is 15 residues long.

The rearrangement joins TRBV11-1 to TRBJ2-5; D ambiguous. The CDR3 is made up of 15 amino acids. The V and J ends lost 2 bases and 1 base respectively, with 11 bases between them. Looked up from germline, CDR1 is SGHAT and CDR2 is FQDESV (reference sequence). CDR3 sequence (DNA): TGTGCCAGCAGCTTAAATGGGGTAATCCAAGAGACCCAGTACTTC. This sequence encodes CASSLNGVIQETQYF.

The rearrangement joins TRBV28 to TRBJ2-5; D may be TRBD2 (6 bases). Trimming took 4 bases from V and 8 from J, leaving 20 bases between them. The CDR3 runs to 15 residues. The germline V gene encodes CDR1 MDHEN and CDR2 SYDVKM. CDR3 nucleotides: TGTGCCAGCAGTTCACTAAATCGACTAGTCCGTACCCAGTACTTC. Protein: CASSSLNRLVRTQYF.

The rearrangement uses TRBV28 and TRBJ1-5; D remains unclear. V lost 7 bases, J lost 2 bases, and 9 bases lay in between. Germline-derived CDR1 and CDR2 are MDHEN and SYDVKM. The CDR3 has 13 residues. DNA for the CDR3: TGTGCCAGCATTGGAGGACGCAATCAGCCCCAGCATTTT. It translates to CASIGGRNQPQHF.